These 29 T cell receptor beta chains originate from one sample sequenced in a study of blood T cell repertoires in COVID-19. Assay: immunoSEQ multiplex PCR; the TCRdb copy retains only in-frame clones and omits some. The table records about 50,000 clones, around 84% of them present only once. Sequencing used peripheral blood. These receptors were collected from a man in his 70s with active COVID-19.

The chain links TRBV6-2 or TRBV6-3 to TRBJ2-7; D unclear. Trimming took 2 bases from V and 0 from J, leaving 23 bases between them. The V gene's germline CDR1 is MNHEY and CDR2 SVGEGT. The CDR3 is 19 residues long. The CDR3 protein is CASSYGFRRPPDPSYEQYF. The CDR3 DNA reads as TGTGCCAGCAGTTACGGTTTCAGGCGTCCGCCCGACCCCTCCTACGAGCAGTACTTC.

V is TRBV6-2 or TRBV6-3 and J is TRBJ1-5; D possibly corresponds to TRBD1 (5 bases). The CDR3 runs to 14 residues. Germline CDR1 and CDR2: MNHEY and SVGEGT. Trimming stripped 2 bases from V and 3 bases from J, with 8 bases between. CDR3: CASSYAGHNQPQHF. CDR3 coding DNA: TGTGCCAGCAGTTACGCAGGGCACAATCAGCCCCAGCATTTT.

The chain joins TRBV20-1 to TRBJ2-7; 7 positions match TRBD1. CDR3 length: 12 amino acids. Germline V CDR1 and CDR2: DFQATT, SNEGSKA (reference sequence). Germline trimming cut 5 bases from V and 2 bases from J; bases unmatched to any gene: 3. CDR3 protein: CSARGTAYEQYF. The CDR3 nucleotides are TGCAGTGCTCGTGGGACAGCCTACGAGCAGTACTTC.

V gene TRBV5-6 combines with J gene TRBJ2-1; TRBD2 matches at 7 bases. Germline trimming cut 4 bases from V and 4 bases from J; bases unmatched to any gene: 8. This CDR3 region has 15 residues. CDR1 and CDR2 from the germline V gene are SGHDT and YYEEEE. The CDR3 protein is CASSTALAPYNEQFF. The CDR3 nucleotides read TGTGCCAGCAGCACCGCACTAGCGCCATACAATGAGCAGTTCTTC.

The V and J genes are TRBV29-1 and TRBJ2-7, with TRBD2 identical over 9 bases. The CDR3 consists of 15 residues. The germline V gene encodes CDR1 SQVTM and CDR2 ANQGSEA. V was clipped by 1 base and J by 4 bases; unmatched bases: 8. Here the CDR3 reads CSVEVNSGSKYEQYF. CDR3 DNA sequence: TGCAGCGTTGAAGTGAATAGCGGGAGTAAGTACGAGCAGTACTTC.

The chain combines TRBV6-4 with TRBJ1-2, with 9 bases fitting TRBD1. The CDR3 has 15 amino acids. Trimming cost V 4 bases and J 7 bases; bases outside gene matches: 10. Germline V gene data show CDR1 as MRHNA and CDR2 as SNTAGT. Here the CDR3 DNA reads TGTGCCAGCAGTGCCGGGACAGGGATCTCCGGTGGCTACACCTTC. Its translation: CASSAGTGISGGYTF.

The genes are TRBV6-2 or TRBV6-3 and TRBJ1-6, with 8 positions matching TRBD1. The CDR3 covers 16 residues. Per germline, CDR1 MNHEY and CDR2 SVGEGT. V lost 4 bases and J lost 10; bases outside the gene matches: 12. CDR3 nucleotide sequence: TGTGCCAGCAGTTTACAATCAGGGGGCCGAGGATCACCCCTCCACTTT. Translation gives CASSLQSGGRGSPLHF.

V gene TRBV9 combines with J gene TRBJ1-4, with TRBD1 matching 10 bases. Trimming cost V 2 bases and J 6 bases; bases outside gene matches: 7. In germline, CDR1 is SGDLS, CDR2 YYNGEE. This CDR3 is 16 amino acids long. CDR3 sequence reads: CASSVGPGTGDEKLFF. The CDR3 region has the DNA TGTGCCAGCAGCGTGGGCCCGGGGACAGGGGATGAAAAACTGTTTTTT.

The gene calls are TRBV18 and TRBJ1-2, with D unclear. CDR1 KGHSH and CDR2 LQKENI come from the germline V gene. Trimming cost V 2 bases and J 0 bases, with 10 bases left between them. CDR3 length equals 15 residues. DNA of the CDR3: TGTGCCAGCTCACCAGACACAGCCCCTAACTATGGCTACACCTTC. Residues: CASSPDTAPNYGYTF.

This clone was observed once. The V gene is TRBV5-1, the J gene TRBJ2-2; 7 nucleotides match TRBD2. This CDR3 is built from 14 residues. J was trimmed by 13 bases and V by 4 bases; bases with no gene match: 13. Germline CDR1 is SGHRS and CDR2 is YFSETQ. The CDR3 loop reads CASSDGLGPSGLFF. Written as DNA, the CDR3 is TGCGCCAGCAGCGACGGACTAGGCCCCTCCGGGCTGTTTTTT.

This sequence joins TRBV18 and TRBJ2-3, with 9 positions matching TRBD1. Germline V gene sequence: CDR1 KGHSH, CDR2 LQKENI. CDR3 length: 16 amino acids. Germline trimming cut 6 bases from V and 0 bases from J; bases unmatched to any gene: 7. CDR3 sequence (DNA): TGTGCCAGCTCCTCGGGACAGGGCAAGAGCACAGATACGCAGTATTTT. As protein: CASSSGQGKSTDTQYF.

This sequence joins TRBV5-1 and TRBJ2-1; no clear D. Trimming cost V 1 base and J 0 bases, with 8 bases left between them. CDR1 and CDR2 (germline): SGHRS, YFSETQ. This CDR3 spans 15 amino acids. This chain's CDR3 is CASSLSTGSYNEQFF. The CDR3 region has the DNA TGCGCCAGCAGCTTGAGTACGGGCTCCTACAATGAGCAGTTCTTC.

The chain has TRBV19 and TRBJ2-7, with 7 bases identical to TRBD2. This CDR3 has 12 residues. From germline, CDR1 is LNHDA and CDR2 SQIVND (reference sequence). V lost 6 bases and J lost 4; bases outside the gene matches: 3. CDR3 DNA: TGTGCCAGTAGCCTACTAGCGTACGAGCAGTACTTC. Protein: CASSLLAYEQYF.

The genes are TRBV28 and TRBJ1-4, with D possibly being TRBD1 (5 bases). Between the trimmed V and J ends, which lost 3 bases and 8 bases, there was a span of 16 bases. Germline V gene sequence: CDR1 MDHEN, CDR2 SYDVKM. The CDR3 has 15 amino acids. This CDR3 reads CASSFEETAGEKLFF. The CDR3 region has the DNA TGTGCCAGCAGTTTCGAGGAGACAGCGGGCGAAAAACTGTTTTTT.

This clone has a count of ten or more. The CDR3 nucleotides read TGTGCCAGCAGTGAATCGCGCAGGAAGAAAAATGGCTACACCTTC. Protein product: CASSESRRKKNGYTF. The rearrangement uses TRBV25-1 and TRBJ1-2; no definite D call. V gave up 1 base and J gave up 6 bases, with 15 bases separating them. Germline lookup yields CDR1 MGHDK and CDR2 SYGVNS. The CDR3 has 15 amino acids.

V and J are TRBV5-1 and TRBJ2-5, with D maybe TRBD2 (6 bases). The CDR3 consists of 16 residues. Trimming shortened V by 0 bases and J by 5 bases, and 17 bases separated the two germline ends. Germline V gene data show CDR1 as SGHRS and CDR2 as YFSETQ. CDR3 sequence (DNA): TGCGCCAGCAGCTTGGCCGGGACTGCGATCAGGGAGACCCAGTACTTC. Translated: CASSLAGTAIRETQYF.

The genes are TRBV19 and TRBJ1-6; 8 nucleotides agree with TRBD1. The CDR3 sequence is 14 residues long. Trimming at V came to 2 bases and at J to 8 bases, leaving 2 bases not matched to a gene. Germline CDR1 is LNHDA and CDR2 is SQIVND (reference sequence). This CDR3 reads CASSIRGQDSPLHF. The CDR3 nucleotides read TGTGCCAGTAGTATAAGGGGACAGGATTCACCCCTCCACTTT. The full variable domain, rest sourced from reference TRBV19 and TRBJ1-6, is DGGITQSPKYLFRKEGQNVTLSCEQNLNHDAMYWYRQDPGQGLRLIYYSQIVNDFQKGDIAEGYSVSREKKESFPLTVTSAQKNPTAFYLCASSIRGQDSPLHFGNGTRLTVT.

The genes are TRBV18 and TRBJ2-1, with 8 bases fitting TRBD2. V shed 4 bases, J shed 8 bases, and the junction held 10 bases outside the gene matches. The CDR3 spans 15 residues. The germline V gene encodes CDR1 KGHSH and CDR2 LQKENI. The CDR3 DNA reads as TGTGCCAGCTCACTCGAGGCGGGGGGCTTAGATGAGCAGTTCTTC. Residues: CASSLEAGGLDEQFF.

CDR3 region: CASSLLAGAYEQYF. DNA of the CDR3: TGTGCCAGCAGTTTACTAGCGGGAGCCTACGAGCAGTACTTC. The V and J genes are TRBV28 and TRBJ2-7, with 10 bases fitting TRBD2. The junction had 0 bases not matched to a gene; V was cut back by 2 bases and J by 2 bases. The CDR3 sequence is 14 residues long. Germline-derived CDR1 and CDR2 are MDHEN and SYDVKM.

As DNA, the CDR3 is TGCGCCAGCAGCCAAGTAGTTACGGGAATAGATACGCAGTATTTT. It specifies CASSQVVTGIDTQYF. This chain uses TRBV4-3 with TRBJ2-3; D is possibly TRBD2 (5 bases). This CDR3 has 15 amino acids. V was shortened by 1 base and J by 5 bases, with 13 bases between the two germline ends. Germline V gene sequence: CDR1 LGHNA, CDR2 YSLEER.

The chain combines TRBV19 with TRBJ2-3; TRBD1 aligns across 9 bases. This CDR3 has 15 residues. CDR1 and CDR2 (germline): LNHDA, SQIVND (reference sequence). The V and J ends lost 7 bases and 6 bases, in that order; junction bases with no gene match: 11. This chain's CDR3 is CASTSAGQGGDTQYF. The CDR3 DNA follows: TGTGCCAGTACCTCAGCGGGACAGGGAGGGGATACGCAGTATTTT.

The chain recombines TRBV28 with TRBJ1-2, with 8 bases that match TRBD1. The CDR3 runs 18 residues. Looked up from germline, CDR1 is MDHEN and CDR2 is SYDVKM. V trimming: 7 bases; J trimming: 4 bases; junction bases outside the gene matches: 20. This CDR3 is CASTPSSAGQDYSYGYTF. For the CDR3, the DNA is TGTGCCAGCACCCCCAGTTCAGCGGGACAGGACTATTCCTATGGCTACACCTTC.

This clone occurred once. This sequence joins TRBV25-1 and TRBJ2-7; TRBD1 aligns across 9 bases. The CDR3 has 15 residues. The V gene end was trimmed by 4 bases and the J gene end by 4 bases; junction bases not matched to a gene: 8. CDR1 and CDR2 from the germline V gene are MGHDK and SYGVNS. In nucleotides, the CDR3 is TGTGCCAGCAGTGTGCCGGGACAGGGCTTATACGAGCAGTACTTC. Amino acid sequence: CASSVPGQGLYEQYF.

This clone was recorded once. The chain joins TRBV11-2 to TRBJ2-7, with 8 bases matching TRBD1. V trimming: 8 bases; J trimming: 6 bases; junction bases outside the gene matches: 9. The CDR3 runs 13 residues. Germline V gene data show CDR1 as SGHAT and CDR2 as FQNNGV. The CDR3 loop is CASSIDRGVEQYF. The CDR3 bases are TGTGCCAGCTCAATCGACAGGGGAGTCGAGCAGTACTTC.

The chain's CDR3 is CASSQGTGLSYNEQFF. As DNA, the CDR3 is TGCGCCAGCTCCCAGGGGACAGGGTTATCCTACAATGAGCAGTTCTTC. This chain uses TRBV4-3 with TRBJ2-1, with 9 bases matching TRBD1. J lost 1 base, V lost 8 bases, and 9 bases had no gene match. The CDR3 has 16 amino acids. Per the germline V gene, CDR1 is LGHNA and CDR2 is YSLEER.

This sequence joins TRBV19 and TRBJ1-5, with TRBD1 matching 12 bases. This CDR3 comprises 16 residues. The germline gives CDR1 LNHDA, CDR2 SQIVND (reference sequence). Trimming removed 7 bases from V and 7 bases from J; junction bases left unmatched: 11. CDR3 sequence (DNA): TGTGCCAGTACCACATGGGGACAGGGGGCTGAGCAGCCCCAGCATTTT. Its protein is CASTTWGQGAEQPQHF. Full variable domain (rest looked up from reference TRBV19 and TRBJ1-5): DGGITQSPKYLFRKEGQNVTLSCEQNLNHDAMYWYRQDPGQGLRLIYYSQIVNDFQKGDIAEGYSVSREKKESFPLTVTSAQKNPTAFYLCASTTWGQGAEQPQHFGDGTRLSIL.

The rearrangement uses TRBV5-6 and TRBJ2-5; 7 nucleotides align to TRBD1. Looked up from germline, CDR1 is SGHDT and CDR2 is YYEEEE. The CDR3 consists of 15 residues. V dropped 0 bases and J dropped 4; count of bases not matched to a gene: 6. CDR3 bases: TGTGCCAGCAGCTTGGGAGGGAAGGGGGCAGAGACCCAGTACTTC. This codes for CASSLGGKGAETQYF. Full variable domain (missing parts from reference TRBV5-6 and TRBJ2-5): DAGVTQSPTHLIKTRGQQVTLRCSPKSGHDTVSWYQQALGQGPQFIFQYYEEEERQRGNFPDRFSGHQFPNYSSELNVNALLLGDSALYLCASSLGGKGAETQYFGPGTRLLVL.

The V gene is TRBV19, the J gene TRBJ1-1; 10 bases fit TRBD1. Germline V gene data show CDR1 as LNHDA and CDR2 as SQIVND (reference sequence). This CDR3 has 14 amino acids. V was pared by 7 bases and J by 10 bases, with 12 bases of the junction left unmatched. The CDR3 nucleotides read TGTGCCAGTAAGGAGACAGGGGGCGCAAGTAGAGCTTTCTTT. This gives the protein CASKETGGASRAFF.

V usage is TRBV12-3 or TRBV12-4 and J usage is TRBJ2-5, with 7 bases matching TRBD2. The V gene end was trimmed by 3 bases and the J gene end by 3 bases; junction bases not matched to a gene: 1. This CDR3 spans 13 amino acids. The CDR3 DNA reads TGTGCCAGCAGTTTCAGCGGGGAAGAGACCCAGTACTTC. As protein: CASSFSGEETQYF.